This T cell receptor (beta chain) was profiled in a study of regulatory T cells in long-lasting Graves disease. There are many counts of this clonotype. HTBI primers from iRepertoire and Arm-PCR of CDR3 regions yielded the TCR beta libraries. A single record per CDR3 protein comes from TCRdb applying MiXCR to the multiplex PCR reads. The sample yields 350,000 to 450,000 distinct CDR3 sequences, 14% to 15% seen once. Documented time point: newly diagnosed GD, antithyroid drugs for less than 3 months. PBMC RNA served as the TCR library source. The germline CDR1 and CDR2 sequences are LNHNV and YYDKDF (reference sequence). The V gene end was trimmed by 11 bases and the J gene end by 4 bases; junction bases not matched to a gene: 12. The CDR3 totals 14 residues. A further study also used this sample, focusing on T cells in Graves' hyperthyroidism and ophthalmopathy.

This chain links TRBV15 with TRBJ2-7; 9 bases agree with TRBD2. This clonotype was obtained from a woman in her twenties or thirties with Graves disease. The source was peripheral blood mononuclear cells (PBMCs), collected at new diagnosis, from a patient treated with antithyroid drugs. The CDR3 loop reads CAASRGRAKYEQYF. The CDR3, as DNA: TGTGCCGCCTCGCGCGGGAGGGCCAAATACGAGCAGTACTTC. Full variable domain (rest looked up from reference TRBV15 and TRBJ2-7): DAMVIQNPRYQVTQFGKPVTLSCSQTLNHNVMYWYQQKSSQAPKLLFHYYDKDFNNEADTPDNFQSRRPNTSFCFLDIRSPGLGDTAMYLCAASRGRAKYEQYFGPGTRLTVT.